These T cell receptor beta chains were read from a single sample in a study of T cell responses to AZD1222 COVID-19 vaccine. Clones were sequenced by immunoSEQ multiplex PCR, and TCRdb holds only the in-frame ones, with some missing. The sample lists more than 140,000 clones, about 87% seen once, with 3% to 4% in the top ten. Sample: peripheral blood, taken on day 0 of MenACWY control vaccination. The receptors stem from an adult in good health. Both conserved end residues are part of each CDR3. Fields, in order: V gene, clone size, J gene, D gene, CDR3 DNA, CDR3 protein. A D gene is named only where the DNA matches it firmly. Some rows mark clone size as missing; the rest say once, few, many or name a class of expanded clone.

TRBV7-2,.,TRBJ2-6,.,TGTGCCAGCAGCTTAGCTCAGGGGGCCAACGTCCTGACTTTC,CASSLAQGANVLTF
TRBV29-1,.,TRBJ1-4,.,TGCAGCGCCGGAGGAGAGACTAATGAAAAACTGTTTTTT,CSAGGETNEKLFF
TRBV4-3,.,TRBJ2-7,.,TGCGCCAGCAGCCAAGAATACAACAGCTGGACCTACGAGCAGTACTTC,CASSQEYNSWTYEQYF
TRBV3-1/TRBV3-2,.,TRBJ1-6,.,TGTGCCAGCAGCCAAAGGGAAGCAGATTCACCCCTCCACTTT,CASSQREADSPLHF
TRBV4-1,.,TRBJ1-3,TRBD1,TGCGCCAGCAGCCAAGGGACAGGCCGACGGGGGTCTGGAAACACCATATATTTT,CASSQGTGRRGSGNTIYF
TRBV6-5,.,TRBJ1-2,TRBD1,TGTGCCAGCAGAGGGACAGAATTCTATGGCTACACCTTC,CASRGTEFYGYTF
TRBV9,once,TRBJ1-1,.,TGTGCCAGCAGTGCCATTACGGGACGACGGGCTTTCTTT,CASSAITGRRAFF
TRBV28,.,TRBJ1-1,.,TGTGCCAGCAGTTTATTTCCAGCAAACACTGAAGCTTTCTTT,CASSLFPANTEAFF
TRBV9,.,TRBJ2-7,TRBD1,TGTGCCAGCAGCAATTTGCCGGGACAGGGTTTTTACGAGCAGTACTTC,CASSNLPGQGFYEQYF
TRBV18,.,TRBJ1-5,TRBD1,TGTGCCAGCTCGGGACAGGGGGTAGAACAGCCCCAGCATTTT,CASSGQGVEQPQHF
TRBV30,.,TRBJ2-7,.,TGTGCCTGGAGCCTTGGAGGGGCCTACGAGCAGTACTTC,CAWSLGGAYEQYF